This T cell receptor (beta chain) was identified during a study of T cells in Graves' hyperthyroidism and ophthalmopathy (dated by TCRdb to 2018 to 2020). For the study in its entirety: Peripheral blood was collected at initial diagnosis, before any treatment. After blood sampling, hyperthyroidism patients were treated with methimazole at a starting dose of 30 mg daily, and ophthalmopathy patients were treated with high-dose intravenous methylprednisolone. The paper reports TCR Vbeta CDR3 sequencing of 135 peripheral blood samples: under 45 ophthalmopathy, over 70 hyperthyroidism and around 17 progressor patients. TCR V-J signatures able to tell the groups apart were searched for in a discovery cohort of 95 or so patients, of whom about 40 had Graves' ophthalmopathy and roughly 59 had stable Graves' hyperthyroidism. Thyroid tissue and blood T-cell repertoires from six Graves' hyperthyroidism patients were also compared in the study. Whether ophthalmopathy could be predicted prospectively was tested in an independent validation cohort made up of fewer than 20 hyperthyroidism patients plus 17 patients who later progressed to ophthalmopathy. The roughly 100 discovery patients were randomly divided into training and test sets at a 7:3 ratio. The paper's findings and limits, for the study overall: In validation, the model predicted progression to ophthalmopathy with around 71% sensitivity and approximately 74% specificity, a median of 6.5 months before onset. Most expanded thyroid clonotypes (frequency above 0.001) were also detected in blood, a finding suggesting that blood repertoires may reflect thyroid immune responses. Ophthalmopathy was separated from stable hyperthyroidism by a 13 V-J signature model, with over 85% sensitivity and just over 81% specificity obtained in cross-validation and 80%/75% obtained in testing. No statistical method was used to set the sample size in advance, and investigators knew the group allocation.

Ophthalmopathy patients had moderately to severely active disease, with a Clinical Activity Score of 3 or more, a NOSPECS grade of 4 or more, and a disease duration of less than 3 months. Exclusion was applied to patients with uncontrolled infections, other autoimmune diseases, pregnancy or lactation. Clinical symptoms, serum thyroxine and TRAb, thyroid ultrasound, and orbital computed tomography formed the basis for the diagnoses. Ficoll-Paque density gradient centrifugation was used to isolate PBMCs from about 9.4 ml of fresh peripheral blood. Total RNA was extracted with Trizol reagent, and quality was checked on an Agilent 2100 Bioanalyzer. The germline V gene gives CDR1 as SGHTA and CDR2 as FQGNSA. Cut back by 2 bases and 4 bases, the V and J ends lie 11 bases apart. There are 14 amino acids in the CDR3, from cysteine to phenylalanine inclusive. The CDR3 DNA has 42 bases and is translated from base 1.

The TCR beta CDR3 regions were amplified from RNA transcripts. For the first round of RT-PCR on the TCR CDR3, the HTBI primer set was used together with the Qiagen OneStep RT-PCR kit. Libraries were constructed in a second round of multiplex PCR, after which size selection and purification were performed. Sequencing of the libraries was done on an Illumina HiSeq2000 using paired-end 100 bp reads. Regarding the original processing steps: SOAPnuke was used to process the raw data, with reads discarded if the reads contained adapters or uncalled bases, had a mean Phred below 15, or lacked an exact constant-primer or identifier match. COPE v1.2.5 was used to merge high-quality paired reads, and clonotypes were defined as unique nucleotide sequences. MiTCR v1.1 was used to align clonotypes to the IMGT TRBV, TRBD and TRBJ reference segments. Analysis was restricted to V-J combinations with a frequency above 0.0001, which covered 98% to 99.2% of repertoires. The TCS score was defined as F50 (clonal expansion) divided by E x V (chaos), with BLOSUM62-based TCRdist calculated between CDR3 peptides within each V-J. Welch's t-statistics and random forest reduced several hundred V-J features to 13, which were used in a naive Bayes classifier (R e1071). TCRdb redid the processing of the public reads, applying fastp at Q25 and MiXCR, and retained in-frame beta chains. Each entry is one CDR3 protein sequence, shown with its most common DNA and genes. It is TCRdb's table, rather than the study itself, that gives the V and J calls and clone size. For this sample there are 490,000 or so distinct CDR3 sequences; around a fifth appear just once. Under 55% of the sample lies in the top ten.

In this sample, this clonotype turned up a few times. Its target antigen remains unknown. There are no base qualities to consult, and no much larger clone falls within one base. This chain is built from TRBV7-2 and TRBJ1-2; the D gene assignment is ambiguous. Sequences were obtained from blood. This receptor was obtained from a woman aged 65 to 85 with Graves' ophthalmopathy. The bases are TGTGCCAGCAGCTTACGGGAAAGGGCCTATGGCTACACCTTC. Its translation is CASSLRERAYGYTF.